The next 28 T cell receptor beta chains were all read from a single sample in a study of a mutant IDH1 vaccine in newly diagnosed glioma. Time point reported: week 35, safety follow-up. Vaccine doses each comprised 300 ug of mutant IDH1 20-mer peptide, with topical imiquimod. Produced via immunoSEQ multiplex PCR; TCRdb's table is partial and in-frame only. The table includes about 69,000 clones, about 88% detected once. Their specific antigens are unknown. The sample here was PBMCs, taken from a glioma patient whose treatment included an IDH1 peptide vaccine. The receptors derive from a young man with glioma.

J is TRBJ1-2 and V is TRBV7-2; weak D call: TRBD1 (6 bases). Germline V gene lookup returns CDR1 SGHTA and CDR2 FQGNSA. CDR3 size: 13 residues. Trimming took 6 bases from V and 8 from J, leaving 16 bases between them. The CDR3 is CASSLNAGEGYTF. The CDR3 DNA reads as TGTGCCAGCAGTTTAAACGCAGGGGAAGGCTACACCTTC. The variable domain in full, completed from reference TRBV7-2 and TRBJ1-2, reads GAGVSQSPSNKVTEKGKDVELRCDPISGHTALYWYRQSLGQGLEFLIYFQGNSAPDKSGLPSDRFSAERTGGSVSTLTIQRTQQEDSAVYLCASSLNAGEGYTFGSGTRLTVV.

The chain has TRBV28 and TRBJ2-5; 7 bases line up with TRBD1. Germline CDR1 MDHEN, CDR2 SYDVKM. The J segment lost 5 bases and the V segment lost 5 bases, leaving 8 bases of the junction unmatched. CDR3 length: 14 residues. Here the CDR3 DNA reads TGTGCCAGCAGTCCCCTGGGACAGTGGGAGACCCAGTACTTC. Translation gives CASSPLGQWETQYF.

The rearrangement uses TRBV4-1 and TRBJ2-7, with 12 bases identical to TRBD1. V was pared by 5 bases and J by 5 bases, with 7 bases of the junction left unmatched. The germline gives CDR1 MGHRA, CDR2 YSYEKL. The CDR3 has 15 amino acids. CDR3 amino acids: CASSTGQGAGDEQYF. CDR3 in DNA: TGCGCCAGCAGCACGGGACAGGGGGCTGGGGACGAGCAGTACTTC.

The chain combines TRBV19 with TRBJ2-1, with D hard to call. CDR1 and CDR2 (germline): LNHDA, SQIVND (reference sequence). This CDR3 spans 13 amino acids. Trimming took off 5 bases at V and 7 bases at J, with 12 bases between the two ends. The CDR3 nucleotides read TGTGCCAGTAGTCCGAGTCAAGGGAATGAGCAGTTCTTC. Translated, it gives CASSPSQGNEQFF. Full variable domain (rest looked up from reference TRBV19 and TRBJ2-1): DGGITQSPKYLFRKEGQNVTLSCEQNLNHDAMYWYRQDPGQGLRLIYYSQIVNDFQKGDIAEGYSVSREKKESFPLTVTSAQKNPTAFYLCASSPSQGNEQFFGPGTRLTVL.

The genes are TRBV27 and TRBJ2-7, with 9 positions matching TRBD1. V lost 5 bases, J lost 2 bases, and 7 bases stayed unmatched. The CDR3 has 15 residues. Germline CDR1 MNHEY, CDR2 SMNVEV (reference sequence). DNA of the CDR3: TGTGCCAGCAGTCCTACAGGGGGCACGACCTACGAGCAGTACTTC. Amino acid sequence: CASSPTGGTTYEQYF.

The rearrangement links TRBV4-2 to TRBJ1-1; D is possibly TRBD1 (6 bases). This CDR3 spans 15 amino acids. The V gene lost 4 bases and the J gene lost 1 base, with 13 bases spanning the gap. CDR1 and CDR2 (germline): LGHNA, YNFKEQ. The CDR3 region is CASSLNTGRNTEAFF. CDR3 DNA sequence: TGTGCCAGCAGCCTTAATACAGGGCGGAACACTGAAGCTTTCTTT.

This rearrangement joins TRBV19 to TRBJ1-3, with D possibly matching TRBD1 (5 bases). CDR1 is LNHDA, CDR2 SQIVND, per germline (reference sequence). Trimming took off 5 bases at V and 0 bases at J, with 11 bases between the two ends. The CDR3 contains 15 residues. The CDR3 DNA sequence: TGTGCCAGTAGTTCCACAGGAGACTCTGGAAACACCATATATTTT. Its translation is CASSSTGDSGNTIYF.

This clone turned up a few times. The CDR3 DNA reads TGTGCCTGGAGAGACCTGGGGGGCAATCAGCCCCAGCATTTT. Amino acid sequence: CAWRDLGGNQPQHF. The genes are TRBV30 and TRBJ1-5; maybe TRBD1 (5 bases). The CDR3 loop spans 14 amino acids. Trimming stripped 3 bases from V and 2 bases from J, with 11 bases between. Germline loops: CDR1 GTSNPN, CDR2 SVGIG (reference sequence).

The chain couples TRBV28 to TRBJ2-1; D is ambiguous. Trimming removed 3 bases at V and 3 bases at J, with 12 bases between. Germline V lookup: CDR1 MDHEN, CDR2 SYDVKM. This CDR3 is built from 15 residues. The CDR3 loop is CASSFSSGFYNEQFF. The DNA for the CDR3 is TGTGCCAGCAGTTTTTCTTCGGGCTTCTACAATGAGCAGTTCTTC.

This clone came up once. The V call is TRBV7-9, the J call TRBJ2-2; 7 bases fit TRBD1. CDR3 length equals 17 residues. CDR1 and CDR2 (germline): SEHNR, FQNEAQ (reference sequence). V shed 3 bases and J 4 bases; nucleotides not matched to a gene: 11. CDR3 in amino acids: CASSFHRQGRGTGELFF. CDR3 nucleotide sequence: TGTGCCAGCAGCTTCCATCGACAGGGTCGAGGCACCGGGGAGCTGTTTTTT.

The rearrangement joins TRBV7-9 to TRBJ1-4, with 9 bases aligning to TRBD1. With 5 bases clipped from V and 0 bases from J, the junction kept 13 bases outside the gene matches. The CDR3 runs 19 residues. Looked up from germline, CDR1 is SEHNR and CDR2 is FQNEAQ (reference sequence). Written as DNA, the CDR3 is TGTGCCAGCAGCCACATCCGGGACAGGGCAACTGCAACTAATGAAAAACTGTTTTTT. Translating it yields CASSHIRDRATATNEKLFF.

The genes are TRBV7-6 and TRBJ2-3, with D uncertain. V shed 1 base and J shed 4 bases, with 9 bases lying between them. The length of the CDR3 is 14 residues. Germline CDR1 is SGHVS and CDR2 is FNYEAQ. The CDR3 DNA follows: TGTGCCAGCAGCTTAGGGAGTCGGGCAGATACGCAGTATTTT. Encoded protein: CASSLGSRADTQYF.

The sample holds one count of this clone. The chain uses TRBV5-4 and TRBJ2-1, with TRBD2 matching over 12 bases. The CDR3 has 13 amino acids. The germline gives CDR1 SGHNT, CDR2 YYREEE (reference sequence). The J segment lost 8 bases and the V segment lost 5 bases, leaving 2 bases of the junction unmatched. CDR3 residues: CASSSSGRDEQFF. The CDR3 DNA reads as TGTGCCAGCAGTTCTAGCGGGAGGGATGAGCAGTTCTTC.

As DNA, the CDR3 is TGTGCCTGGAGTCCAATCCAGACTAGCGCAGAGACCCAGTACTTC. This sequence encodes CAWSPIQTSAETQYF. V gene TRBV30 combines with J gene TRBJ2-5; 8 nucleotides align to TRBD2. CDR1 is GTSNPN and CDR2 is SVGIG in the germline V gene (reference sequence). Trimming took 2 bases from V and 4 from J; bases not matched to a gene: 9. CDR3 size: 15 residues.

The sample holds a few counts of this clone. The chain joins TRBV30 to TRBJ1-1, with D perhaps TRBD1 (5 bases). The CDR3 totals 13 residues. Per the germline V gene, CDR1 is GTSNPN and CDR2 is SVGIG (reference sequence). V was clipped by 1 base and J by 4 bases, with 10 bases between them. This CDR3 is CAWSGSGSTEAFF. The CDR3 nucleotides read TGTGCCTGGAGTGGTTCAGGGTCCACTGAAGCTTTCTTT.

The rearrangement links TRBV27 to TRBJ2-1; 9 bases match TRBD2. The CDR3 spans 16 residues. V was pared by 2 bases and J by 4 bases, with 6 bases of the junction left unmatched. Per the germline V gene, CDR1 is MNHEY and CDR2 is SMNVEV (reference sequence). The CDR3 sequence is CASSLAGGEYYNEQFF. Here the CDR3 DNA reads TGTGCCAGCAGTTTAGCGGGAGGGGAATATTACAATGAGCAGTTCTTC.

The chain links TRBV5-1 to TRBJ2-1; D not resolved. The CDR3 has 13 residues. Trimming pared 2 bases from V and 8 bases from J, leaving 11 bases between. The V gene's germline CDR1 is SGHRS and CDR2 YFSETQ. The CDR3 reads CASSFLGIDEQFF. The CDR3 DNA reads TGCGCCAGCAGCTTTTTGGGTATCGATGAGCAGTTCTTC.

The rearrangement joins TRBV9 to TRBJ2-3; 9 nucleotides match TRBD2. Losses at the gene ends were 0 bases for V and 9 bases for J; bases not matched to a gene: 11. This CDR3 comprises 16 residues. Germline V gene data show CDR1 as SGDLS and CDR2 as YYNGEE. The CDR3 DNA reads as TGTGCCAGCAGCGTAGGAATGGCGGGGGGGCCAGGGACGCAGTATTTT. This codes for CASSVGMAGGPGTQYF.

The gene calls are TRBV9 and TRBJ2-3, with TRBD2 matching 15 bases. CDR1 SGDLS and CDR2 YYNGEE come from the germline V gene. With V trimmed by 3 bases and J by 6 bases, 5 bases remained unmatched. The CDR3 loop spans 16 amino acids. The CDR3 region has the DNA TGTGCCAGCAGCGCCGGGACTAGCGGGGGGTGGGATACGCAGTATTTT. The encoded protein is CASSAGTSGGWDTQYF.

The chain has TRBV2 and TRBJ1-2; D may be TRBD1 (6 bases). This CDR3 contains 13 residues. Germline CDR1 is SNHLY and CDR2 is FYNNEI. Trimming stripped 6 bases from V and 2 bases from J, with 10 bases between. Here the CDR3 DNA reads TGTGCCAGCAGCCCGGGACAAAACTATGGCTACACCTTC. Amino acids: CASSPGQNYGYTF.

The chain combines TRBV2 with TRBJ1-2; the D is unclear. The CDR3 is 15 residues long. CDR1 SNHLY and CDR2 FYNNEI come from the germline V gene. With 4 bases removed from V and 2 bases from J, the gap between germline ends came to 14 bases. This chain's CDR3 is CASSAEGFINYGYTF. The CDR3 DNA is TGTGCCAGCAGTGCGGAGGGTTTCATAAACTATGGCTACACCTTC.

The V call is TRBV28, the J call TRBJ1-5; 9 positions agree with TRBD1. The CDR3 runs 14 residues. Germline CDR1 MDHEN, CDR2 SYDVKM. Trimming took 8 bases from V and 6 from J; bases not matched to a gene: 8. CDR3 loop: CASRDREYPQPQHF. CDR3 in DNA: TGTGCCAGCCGGGACAGGGAATATCCTCAGCCCCAGCATTTT. Complete variable domain (other parts from reference TRBV28 and TRBJ1-5): DVKVTQSSRYLVKRTGEKVFLECVQDMDHENMFWYRQDPGLGLRLIYFSYDVKMKEKGDIPEGYSVSREKKERFSLILESASTNQTSMYLCASRDREYPQPQHFGDGTRLSIL.

This clone was counted only a few times. This sequence joins TRBV5-1 and TRBJ2-1; D gene uncertain. The germline V gene encodes CDR1 SGHRS and CDR2 YFSETQ. Trimming cost V 0 bases and J 3 bases, with 10 bases left between them. This CDR3 has 15 residues. The CDR3 coding sequence is TGCGCCAGCAGCTTGGGTCCGCGTCGCTACAATGAGCAGTTCTTC. It encodes CASSLGPRRYNEQFF.

The chain recombines TRBV7-2 with TRBJ2-1, with 7 bases fitting TRBD2. V lost 5 bases and J lost 7; bases outside the gene matches: 5. Looked up from germline, CDR1 is SGHTA and CDR2 is FQGNSA. CDR3 length equals 13 residues. CDR3 region: CASSKLARNEQFF. DNA of the CDR3: TGTGCCAGCAGCAAACTAGCGAGGAATGAGCAGTTCTTC.

This clone was found once. The CDR3 region has the DNA TGCGCCAGCAGCTTCACAGATACGCAGTATTTT. As protein: CASSFTDTQYF. The chain couples TRBV5-1 to TRBJ2-3; D ambiguous. The germline V gene has CDR1 SGHRS and CDR2 YFSETQ. The CDR3 covers 11 residues. V lost 2 bases to trimming and J lost 2 bases, with 0 bases between them.

V usage is TRBV2 and J usage is TRBJ2-5, with D possibly matching TRBD2 (5 bases). There are 15 residues in the CDR3. V was shortened by 6 bases and J by 7 bases, with 21 bases between the two germline ends. CDR1 is SNHLY and CDR2 is FYNNEI in the germline V gene. The CDR3 sequence is CASRDGYLPSGTQYF. CDR3 coding DNA: TGTGCCAGCAGGGACGGCTACCTCCCGAGCGGGACCCAGTACTTC.

J is TRBJ2-6 and V is TRBV11-2; D remains ambiguous. There are 16 residues in the CDR3. V gave up 6 bases and J gave up 4 bases, with 16 bases separating them. Germline V CDR1 and CDR2: SGHAT, FQNNGV. CDR3: CASRPTVVRGANVLTF. CDR3 in DNA: TGTGCCAGCAGACCCACCGTAGTCAGGGGGGCCAACGTCCTGACTTTC.

The gene calls are TRBV9 and TRBJ2-3, with D maybe TRBD2 (7 bases). V lost 4 bases and J 0 bases, leaving 15 bases between the germline ends. The CDR3 runs 16 residues. Germline values: CDR1 SGDLS, CDR2 YYNGEE. The CDR3 sequence: CASSILGGASTDTQYF. The CDR3 coding sequence is TGTGCCAGCAGCATCTTGGGGGGGGCTAGCACAGATACGCAGTATTTT.